Below, 4 T cell receptor beta chains from the same sample are listed, as sequenced in a study of blood T cell repertoires in COVID-19. Only in-frame clones appear in the TCRdb table, and some are missing; sequencing was by immunoSEQ multiplex PCR. The table includes 110,000 to 150,000 clones, over 70% detected once. Sequencing was performed on PBMCs or T cells enriched from blood (not recorded which). These receptors were obtained from a man aged 55 to 70 who had recovered from COVID-19.

The V call is TRBV7-9, the J call TRBJ2-1, with TRBD2 matching over 7 bases. There are 15 residues in the CDR3. The V and J ends lost 5 bases and 10 bases, in that order; junction bases with no gene match: 14. From germline, CDR1 is SEHNR and CDR2 FQNEAQ (reference sequence). The CDR3, as DNA: TGTGCCAGCAGCCTCGGACTAGTGGGACCGGAAGAGCAGTTCTTC. Translation gives CASSLGLVGPEEQFF.

The V gene is TRBV15, the J gene TRBJ2-3; 7 nucleotides align to TRBD1. CDR3 length equals 18 residues. Germline trimming cut 3 bases from V and 4 bases from J; bases unmatched to any gene: 16. The germline gives CDR1 LNHNV, CDR2 YYDKDF (reference sequence). The CDR3 region is CATSSPFRNRGSSDTQYF. The CDR3 DNA reads TGTGCCACCAGCAGTCCGTTTCGCAACAGGGGTTCTTCAGATACGCAGTATTTT.

This chain joins TRBV10-3 and TRBJ1-1; no clear D gene. The CDR3 runs to 11 residues. Trimming took 3 bases from V and 11 from J, leaving 10 bases between them. In germline, CDR1 is ENHRY, CDR2 SYGVKD. As DNA, the CDR3 is TGTGCCATCAGTGACAGCCGGCGGGCTTTCTTT. This translates into CAISDSRRAFF.

This clone was counted once. This sequence joins TRBV7-9 and TRBJ1-5; D might be TRBD1 (6 bases). In germline, CDR1 is SEHNR, CDR2 FQNEAQ (reference sequence). CDR3 length: 16 amino acids. V was trimmed by 5 bases and J by 1 base, leaving 15 bases between them. The CDR3 region has the DNA TGTGCCAGCAGCAGCGACAGGTTCGAAAGCAATCAGCCCCAGCATTTT. Protein product: CASSSDRFESNQPQHF.